This is a list of T cell receptor beta chains from one sample in a study of circulating and synovial CD4+ cells in juvenile arthritis. This table comes from immunoSEQ multiplex PCR, and its TCRdb copy is limited to in-frame clones, with some not included. Among fewer than 35,000 clones, about 93% were seen once, and the ten largest hold 2.9%. Sequencing input: CD4+ T cells from blood. These receptor sequences come from a human donor with juvenile idiopathic arthritis. CDR3s include the opening cysteine and the closing phenylalanine or tryptophan. The order of the fields is V gene, D gene, CDR3 length, clone size, J gene, CDR3 protein, CDR3 DNA. A D gene is named only where the DNA matches it firmly. Only part of the rows carry a size: once, few, many, or a class if the clone is expanded.

>TRBV28|TRBD1|13|NA|TRBJ1-1
CASRPPVQGGAFF
TGTGCCAGCAGACCTCCGGTGCAGGGGGGAGCTTTCTTT
>TRBV7-9|NA|14|NA|TRBJ2-7
CASSLSLAAHEQYF
TGTGCCAGCAGCTTATCCTTAGCGGCCCACGAGCAGTACTTC
>TRBV15|TRBD1|16|NA|TRBJ1-2
CATRGTGAPANYGYTF
TGTGCCACCAGAGGGACAGGTGCTCCTGCTAACTATGGCTACACCTTC
>TRBV5-1|NA|14|NA|TRBJ1-5
CASSFDGGEQPQHF
TGCGCCAGCAGCTTCGACGGAGGGGAACAGCCCCAGCATTTT
>TRBV14|TRBD1|17|NA|TRBJ1-1
CASSQGFFRGRGTEAFF
TGTGCCAGCAGCCAAGGATTCTTCAGGGGGCGCGGGACTGAAGCTTTCTTT
>TRBV6-1|NA|11|NA|TRBJ2-7
CATGWAYEQYF
TGTGCCACGGGATGGGCCTACGAGCAGTACTTC
>TRBV19|NA|13|NA|TRBJ2-7
CASSTRNYYEQYF
TGTGCCAGTAGTACTAGGAACTACTACGAGCAGTACTTC
>TRBV6-1|TRBD1|18|NA|TRBJ1-5
CASSGHPGQGSGSQPQHF
TGTGCCAGCAGTGGGCACCCCGGACAGGGGAGTGGATCTCAGCCCCAGCATTTT
>TRBV4-1|NA|13|NA|TRBJ2-1
CASSQLAANEQFF
TGCGCCAGCAGCCAGCTAGCCGCCAATGAGCAGTTCTTC
>TRBV28|NA|17|NA|TRBJ2-7
CASSFPELTGANSGQYF
TGTGCCAGCAGTTTCCCCGAGTTAACAGGGGCGAATAGCGGTCAGTACTTC
>TRBV6-4|NA|18|NA|TRBJ1-5
CASTARLLGGQTHQPQHF
TGTGCCAGCACGGCTCGGCTCCTGGGTGGACAGACGCATCAGCCCCAGCATTTT
>TRBV11-3|NA|14|NA|TRBJ2-4
CASSLTGTKNIQYF
TGTGCCAGCAGCTTAACGGGGACCAAAAACATTCAGTACTTC
>TRBV28|NA|12|NA|TRBJ2-7
CASSFLSYEQYF
TGTGCCAGCAGTTTCCTTTCCTACGAGCAGTACTTC
>TRBV6-1|NA|13|NA|TRBJ2-5
CASSGQPGETQYF
TGTGCCAGCAGTGGCCAGCCAGGGGAGACCCAGTACTTC
>TRBV6-1|NA|12|NA|TRBJ1-1
CASSEQRTEAFF
TGTGCCAGCAGTGAACAGCGAACTGAAGCTTTCTTT
>TRBV6-1|TRBD1|13|NA|TRBJ2-4
CASSDRGRHIQYF
TGTGCCAGCAGCGACAGGGGCCGGCACATTCAGTACTTC
>TRBV7-3|NA|13|NA|TRBJ1-1
CASSKTRNTEAFF
TGTGCCAGCAGCAAAACAAGGAACACTGAAGCTTTCTTT
>TRBV28|NA|14|NA|TRBJ2-5
CASSFHGRGETQYF
TGTGCCAGCAGTTTCCACGGAAGGGGCGAGACCCAGTACTTC
>TRBV19|TRBD1|14|NA|TRBJ1-2
CASRGTGGNYGYTF
TGTGCCAGTAGGGGGACAGGGGGAAACTATGGCTACACCTTC
>TRBV4-2|TRBD1|17|NA|TRBJ2-1
CASSARATVGGSNEQFF
TGTGCCAGCAGCGCCCGTGCGACTGTAGGGGGCTCCAATGAGCAGTTCTTC
>TRBV10-3|TRBD1|13|NA|TRBJ1-6
CAARTGSNSPLHF
TGTGCCGCGAGGACAGGATCAAATTCACCCCTCCACTTT
>TRBV14|TRBD1|16|NA|TRBJ1-1
CASSQLGQGLHTEAFF
TGTGCCAGCAGCCAACTGGGACAGGGTTTGCACACTGAAGCTTTCTTT
>TRBV7-2|TRBD2|16|NA|TRBJ2-7
CASSLSATSGDYEQYF
TGTGCCAGCAGCTTATCCGCGACCAGCGGGGACTACGAGCAGTACTTC
>TRBV30|TRBD1|17|NA|TRBJ2-3
CAWNTGDRSWGADTQYF
TGTGCCTGGAATACAGGGGACCGATCCTGGGGTGCAGATACGCAGTATTTT
>TRBV9|NA|16|once|TRBJ1-1
CASSVAHTDSYTEAFF
TGTGCCAGCAGCGTAGCCCACACTGACAGCTACACTGAAGCTTTCTTT
>TRBV5-1|NA|14|NA|TRBJ1-2
CASSITGSDYGYTF
TGCGCCAGCAGCATAACAGGGAGCGACTATGGCTACACCTTC
>TRBV7-9|TRBD1|13|NA|TRBJ1-2
CASSPQGDPGYTF
TGTGCCAGCAGCCCACAGGGGGATCCTGGCTACACCTTC
>TRBV28|NA|15|NA|TRBJ1-4
CASSLRTARNEKLFF
TGTGCCAGCAGTCTTAGGACAGCCCGAAATGAAAAACTGTTTTTT
>TRBV19|TRBD1|15|NA|TRBJ1-1
CASSFQGDMNTEAFF
TGTGCCAGTAGTTTCCAGGGGGACATGAACACTGAAGCTTTCTTT
>TRBV4-1|TRBD2|19|NA|TRBJ2-1
CASSHQPGRAEVSYNEQFF
TGCGCCAGCAGCCATCAGCCCGGGAGGGCCGAAGTCTCCTACAATGAGCAGTTCTTC
>TRBV19|NA|15|once|TRBJ2-1
CASSPSRGGYNEQFF
TGTGCCAGTAGTCCAAGTAGGGGGGGGTACAATGAGCAGTTCTTC
>TRBV19|NA|13|NA|TRBJ1-1
CASSTGYLTEAFF
TGTGCCAGTAGTACAGGGTATCTCACTGAAGCTTTCTTT
>TRBV7-2|NA|15|NA|TRBJ2-7
CASSFSRGGNYEQYF
TGTGCCAGCAGCTTTAGTCGCGGAGGTAACTACGAGCAGTACTTC
>TRBV30|TRBD1|16|NA|TRBJ1-2
CASQLSGQGPIYGYTF
TGTGCCTCCCAACTTTCCGGACAGGGCCCTATCTATGGCTACACCTTC
>TRBV5-1|TRBD1|16|NA|TRBJ1-4
CASSAGQGRTNEKLFF
TGCGCCAGCAGCGCAGGACAGGGCCGAACTAATGAAAAACTGTTTTTT
>TRBV5-1|NA|16|NA|TRBJ2-1
CASSLGGHSSYNEQFF
TGCGCCAGCAGCTTGGGCGGTCATAGCTCCTACAATGAGCAGTTCTTC
>TRBV18|NA|15|NA|TRBJ1-1
CASSPTGSVNTEAFF
TGTGCCAGCTCACCGACGGGGTCAGTGAACACTGAAGCTTTCTTT
>TRBV9|TRBD2|17|NA|TRBJ2-1
CASSVRLAGEVYNEQFF
TGTGCCAGCAGCGTACGACTAGCGGGGGAGGTTTACAATGAGCAGTTCTTC
>TRBV11-3|NA|16|NA|TRBJ2-2
CASSLSQGGGTGELFF
TGTGCCAGCAGCTTGAGCCAGGGGGGAGGCACCGGGGAGCTGTTTTTT
>TRBV14|NA|17|NA|TRBJ1-1
CASSQVNYRTLNTEAFF
TGTGCCAGCAGCCAAGTAAACTACAGGACCCTGAACACTGAAGCTTTCTTT
>TRBV7-2|NA|15|NA|TRBJ2-5
CASSLSPSWRETQYF
TGTGCCAGCAGCTTGTCCCCTTCCTGGCGGGAGACCCAGTACTTC
>TRBV9|NA|15|NA|TRBJ1-1
CASTPRGGENTEAFF
TGTGCCAGCACCCCAAGGGGGGGCGAGAACACTGAAGCTTTCTTT
>TRBV5-1|TRBD2|15|NA|TRBJ2-1
CASSIGLAGWDEQFF
TGCGCCAGCAGCATAGGACTAGCGGGTTGGGATGAGCAGTTCTTC
>TRBV6-6|TRBD2|16|NA|TRBJ2-2
CASSTPLAGYTGELFF
TGTGCCAGCTCCACCCCACTAGCGGGGTATACCGGGGAGCTGTTTTTT
>TRBV5-4|TRBD1|16|NA|TRBJ1-1
CASSPQTGGSGTEAFF
TGTGCCAGCAGCCCCCAGACAGGGGGCTCAGGAACTGAAGCTTTCTTT
>TRBV27|TRBD1|19|NA|TRBJ1-5
CASSLGGVGGQGVVQPQHF
TGTGCCAGCAGTTTGGGAGGGGTAGGAGGACAGGGGGTGGTTCAGCCCCAGCATTTT
>TRBV10-3|TRBD2|17|NA|TRBJ2-3
CAISESALAGGRDTQYF
TGTGCCATCAGTGAGTCGGCGCTAGCGGGAGGGCGTGATACGCAGTATTTT
>TRBV19|NA|16|NA|TRBJ1-5
CASKPTAAYSNQPQHF
TGTGCCAGTAAACCAACGGCGGCATATAGCAATCAGCCCCAGCATTTT
>TRBV4-1|NA|18|NA|TRBJ1-3
CASSQGRARGLSGNTIYF
TGCGCCAGCAGCCAAGGTCGGGCAAGGGGTCTCTCTGGAAACACCATATATTTT
>TRBV27|NA|14|NA|TRBJ2-3
CASSFNQLTDTQYF
TGTGCCAGCAGTTTTAACCAACTCACAGATACGCAGTATTTT
>TRBV19|NA|15|few|TRBJ1-1
CASSIGGARFTEAFF
TGTGCCAGTAGTATCGGCGGGGCCAGGTTCACTGAAGCTTTCTTT
>TRBV27|NA|13|once|TRBJ1-1
CASGGTVNTEAFF
TGTGCCAGCGGGGGGACGGTAAACACTGAAGCTTTCTTT
>TRBV27|TRBD1|14|NA|TRBJ2-7
CASSTGGQFYEQYF
TGTGCCAGCAGTACAGGGGGACAATTCTACGAGCAGTACTTC
>TRBV9|NA|12|NA|TRBJ1-2
CAMRARNYGYTF
TGTGCCATGCGGGCGCGGAACTATGGCTACACCTTC
>TRBV11-2|TRBD2|15|NA|TRBJ2-7
CASTSSGRAGYEQYF
TGTGCCAGCACCAGTAGCGGGAGGGCCGGGTACGAGCAGTACTTC